These 32 T cell receptor beta chains originate from one sample sequenced in a study of shared clonotypes between healthy human individuals. The protocol was immunoSEQ multiplex PCR, while the TCRdb copy is restricted to in-frame clones and leaves out a portion. The data hold about 480,000 clones, with about three quarters observed a single time. Material for sequencing was PBMCs. These TCRs come from a woman between 40 and 55 years old in good health. Some clones in this sample may be carry-over from other donors' samples.

This clone was seen more than once but under ten times. The rearrangement links TRBV7-8 to TRBJ1-1, with D possibly matching TRBD1 (6 bases). Germline CDR1 and CDR2: SGHVS and FQNEAQ. Trimming removed 2 bases at V and 4 bases at J, with 11 bases between. The CDR3 runs to 14 residues. The CDR3 loop is CASSLPGAVTEAFF. In nucleotides, the CDR3 is TGTGCCAGCAGCTTACCGGGGGCGGTCACTGAAGCTTTCTTT. The variable domain in full, completed from reference TRBV7-8 and TRBJ1-1, reads GAGVSQSPRYKVAKRGQDVALRCDPISGHVSLFWYQQALGQGPEFLTYFQNEAQLDKSGLPSDRFFAERPEGSVSTLKIQRTQQEDSAVYLCASSLPGAVTEAFFGQGTRLTVV.

This rearrangement joins TRBV4-1 to TRBJ1-1, with 9 bases identical to TRBD1. Germline CDR1 and CDR2: MGHRA and YSYEKL. The CDR3 is 17 residues long. The ends lost 2 bases at V and 6 bases at J; junction bases unmatched: 13. The CDR3 DNA reads TGCGCCAGCAGCCAATCGAGGGTACAGGGGGCAGTGGCTGAAGCTTTCTTT. Amino acid sequence: CASSQSRVQGAVAEAFF.

This clone was picked up a small number of times. V gene TRBV10-3 combines with J gene TRBJ2-1, with 10 bases aligning to TRBD2. Germline CDR1 and CDR2: ENHRY and SYGVKD. The CDR3 consists of 20 residues. V lost 4 bases to trimming and J lost 8 bases; unmatched junction nucleotides: 23. The CDR3, as DNA: TGTGCCATCAGTGTTCCGAGGCTAGCGGGAGCAAGAGGGGGTGGGGATGAGCAGTTCTTC. This sequence encodes CAISVPRLAGARGGGDEQFF.

CDR3 protein: CASSSGDQPQHF. CDR3 DNA: TGTGCCAGCAGTTCGGGGGATCAGCCCCAGCATTTT. The chain couples TRBV6-5 to TRBJ1-5; TRBD1 might be the D (5 bases). The CDR3 contains 12 residues. Trimming left V 4 bases short and J 5 bases short, with 6 bases between. Germline V CDR1 and CDR2: MNHEY, SVGAGI.

V gene TRBV5-1 combines with J gene TRBJ2-7; D is undetermined. This CDR3 region has 14 residues. In germline, CDR1 is SGHRS, CDR2 YFSETQ. V gave up 0 bases and J gave up 6 bases, with 13 bases separating them. CDR3 DNA: TGCGCCAGCAGCTTGGGCCCCGACACGGGCGAGCAGTACTTC. Translated: CASSLGPDTGEQYF.

The rearrangement uses TRBV6-1 and TRBJ2-5; the D is unclear. The CDR3 sequence is 14 residues long. Trimming cost V 1 base and J 7 bases, with 13 bases left between them. Germline-derived CDR1 and CDR2 are MNHNS and SASEGT. The CDR3 sequence: CASSEGPVGGTQYF. CDR3 nucleotide sequence: TGTGCCAGCAGTGAAGGGCCAGTCGGCGGGACCCAGTACTTC.

V is TRBV6-1 and J is TRBJ2-7; D remains ambiguous. CDR1 is MNHNS and CDR2 is SASEGT in the germline V gene. V lost 6 bases, J lost 11 bases, and 14 bases lay in between. This CDR3 contains 11 residues. This chain's CDR3 is CASSELDLEYF. CDR3 DNA: TGTGCCAGCAGCGAACTGGATCTTGAGTACTTC.

This sequence joins TRBV21-1 and TRBJ1-2; the DNA was not compared with TRBD1, the D call given in the table. TRBV21-1 is deemed a pseudogene. This CDR3 spans 15 amino acids. The CDR3 loop is CASSSTDRANYGYTF. For the CDR3, the DNA is TGTGCCAGCAGCTCCACGGACAGGGCGAACTATGGCTACACCTTC.

Worth noting for this clone: Other nucleotide sequences in the sample specify the same CDR3. The chain carries TRBV5-1 and TRBJ2-1; D ambiguous. The CDR3 contains 14 residues. Trimming cost V 0 bases and J 4 bases, with 8 bases left between them. CDR1 is SGHRS and CDR2 is YFSETQ in the germline V gene. The CDR3 DNA is TGCGCCAGCAGCTTGGATACAGCTTACAATGAGCAGTTCTTC. Its protein is CASSLDTAYNEQFF.

This clone was seen only once. The V call is TRBV29-1, the J call TRBJ2-5, with a possible D match to TRBD2 (5 bases). Per germline, CDR1 SQVTM and CDR2 ANQGSEA. V shed 4 bases and J shed 5 bases, with 20 bases lying between them. The CDR3 runs to 15 residues. CDR3 amino acids: CSVAPRRASRETQYF. The CDR3 nucleotides read TGCAGCGTTGCCCCTCGTCGGGCTAGCCGGGAGACCCAGTACTTC.

The rearrangement joins TRBV7-2 to TRBJ1-2; D not certain. Per germline, CDR1 SGHTA and CDR2 FQGNSA. The CDR3 sequence is 13 residues long. V was pared by 5 bases and J by 4 bases, with 11 bases between. CDR3 bases: TGTGCCAGCAGCCCCGATAAGAGCTATGGCTACACCTTC. Its protein is CASSPDKSYGYTF.

The CDR3 sequence is CASSWDREQYF. CDR3 DNA sequence: TGTGCCAGCAGTTGGGACCGCGAGCAGTACTTC. The chain uses TRBV6-5 and TRBJ2-7; D may match TRBD1 or TRBD2 (5 bases each). The CDR3 runs to 11 residues. The V gene's germline CDR1 is MNHEY and CDR2 SVGAGI. The V gene lost 4 bases and the J gene lost 6 bases, with 7 bases spanning the gap.

CDR3 protein: CASSLRWNYGYTF. Here the CDR3 DNA reads TGTGCCAGCAGCTTAAGGTGGAACTATGGCTACACCTTC. The rearrangement links TRBV5-6 to TRBJ1-2, with unresolved D. Trimming left V 2 bases short and J 2 bases short, with 7 bases between. The CDR3 runs 13 residues. The V gene's germline CDR1 is SGHDT and CDR2 YYEEEE.

This clone has a count of ten or more. This sample includes further DNA sequences coding for the same CDR3. The J gene is TRBJ1-2, the V gene TRBV29-1; 7 nucleotides line up with TRBD1. In germline, CDR1 is SQVTM, CDR2 ANQGSEA. The CDR3 covers 12 residues. After removal of 8 bases from V and 6 bases from J, the junction contained 9 bases not matched to a gene. CDR3 DNA: TGCAGCAGTCTTGGACAGGACCATGGCTACACCTTC. Its translation is CSSLGQDHGYTF.

This rearrangement joins TRBV28 to TRBJ2-7; D is perhaps TRBD2 (6 bases). CDR3 size: 11 residues. V was pared by 7 bases and J by 6 bases, with 10 bases between. In germline, CDR1 is MDHEN, CDR2 SYDVKM. CDR3 loop: CASTAGFEQYF. CDR3 in DNA: TGTGCCAGCACCGCGGGGTTCGAGCAGTACTTC.

This chain uses TRBV18 with TRBJ1-3; 9 positions match TRBD1. There are 17 residues in the CDR3. Per germline, CDR1 KGHSH and CDR2 LQKENI. The V and J ends lost 3 bases and 4 bases, in that order; junction bases with no gene match: 10. The CDR3 reads CASSPRQGGVSGNTIYF. CDR3 in DNA: TGTGCCAGCTCACCTAGACAGGGGGGCGTCTCCGGAAACACCATATATTTT.

The chain couples TRBV7-6 to TRBJ2-7; 9 positions agree with TRBD1. Germline CDR1 is SGHVS and CDR2 is FNYEAQ. The V and J ends lost 5 bases and 3 bases, in that order; junction bases with no gene match: 8. The CDR3 loop spans 15 amino acids. The CDR3: CASSQDRDRVYEQYF. As DNA, the CDR3 is TGTGCCAGCAGCCAGGACCGGGACAGGGTCTACGAGCAGTACTTC.

The genes are TRBV27 and TRBJ2-2; D not certain. This CDR3 is built from 15 residues. Germline CDR1 MNHEY, CDR2 SMNVEV (reference sequence). Trimming removed 3 bases at V and 1 base at J, with 9 bases between. Here the CDR3 DNA reads TGTGCCAGCAGTTTCTGGGGTAGGAACACCGGGGAGCTGTTTTTT. This encodes CASSFWGRNTGELFF.

On this clone: A much larger clone is a single base away; this may be a read error. This chain connects TRBV19 to TRBJ2-5, with 11 nucleotides matching TRBD2. Germline V gene sequence: CDR1 LNHDA, CDR2 SQIVND (reference sequence). The CDR3 is made up of 13 amino acids. Trimming took 8 bases from V and 3 from J; bases not matched to a gene: 2. The CDR3 DNA reads as TGTGCCAGTGCGGGACTAGCGGAAGAGACCCAGTACTTC. Translated: CASAGLAEETQYF.

This chain links TRBV27 with TRBJ2-7; the D is unclear. Germline V gene lookup returns CDR1 MNHEY and CDR2 SMNVEV (reference sequence). V lost 6 bases and J lost 3, with 12 bases in between. This CDR3 region has 13 residues. CDR3 sequence: CASRLRAYYEQYF. The CDR3, as DNA: TGTGCCAGCAGATTGAGAGCGTACTACGAGCAGTACTTC.

J is TRBJ1-5 and V is TRBV27; D not certain. The CDR3 has 14 amino acids. Trimming took off 8 bases at V and 4 bases at J, with 15 bases between the two ends. CDR1 and CDR2 (germline): MNHEY, SMNVEV (reference sequence). This chain's CDR3 is CASSLWGDNQPQHF. The CDR3, as DNA: TGTGCCAGCTCCCTTTGGGGAGATAATCAGCCCCAGCATTTT.

This chain uses TRBV7-2 with TRBJ2-7, with D hard to call. Germline V lookup: CDR1 SGHTA, CDR2 FQGNSA. The CDR3 extends over 14 amino acids. Trimming removed 2 bases at V and 6 bases at J, with 14 bases between. The CDR3 nucleotides read TGTGCCAGCAGCTTAACCCGCGGAGTCGGCGAGCAGTACTTC. It encodes CASSLTRGVGEQYF.

This sequence joins TRBV6-1 and TRBJ2-5; D may be TRBD1 or TRBD2 (6 bases each). Germline CDR1 and CDR2: MNHNS and SASEGT. The CDR3 extends over 13 amino acids. The V end lost 5 bases, the J end lost 5 bases, and 12 bases lay between the germline ends. The CDR3 loop reads CASSKGGWETQYF. As DNA, the CDR3 is TGTGCCAGCAGTAAGGGGGGCTGGGAGACCCAGTACTTC.

V gene TRBV28 combines with J gene TRBJ2-1; D ambiguous. Trimming took 5 bases from V and 3 from J, leaving 14 bases between them. The V gene's germline CDR1 is MDHEN and CDR2 SYDVKM. The CDR3 length is 15 residues. CDR3 sequence reads: CASSGILKGYNEQFF. CDR3 sequence (DNA): TGTGCCAGCAGTGGAATCCTAAAGGGCTACAATGAGCAGTTCTTC.

The V call is TRBV28, the J call TRBJ1-5; TRBD1 might be the D (5 bases). Trimming pared 2 bases from V and 0 bases from J, leaving 14 bases between. CDR1 is MDHEN, CDR2 SYDVKM, per germline. This CDR3 is 17 amino acids long. Here the CDR3 DNA reads TGTGCCAGCAGTTTAGCCTTGGGACGGGATAGCAATCAGCCCCAGCATTTT. It yields the protein CASSLALGRDSNQPQHF.

J is TRBJ2-4 and V is TRBV5-1; 10 bases fit TRBD2. V gave up 0 bases and J gave up 4 bases; unmatched junction bases: 4. In germline, CDR1 is SGHRS, CDR2 YFSETQ. CDR3 length: 16 residues. The CDR3 loop is CASSLELAGMKNIQYF. CDR3 nucleotide sequence: TGCGCCAGCAGCTTGGAACTAGCGGGAATGAAAAACATTCAGTACTTC.

This chain uses TRBV14 with TRBJ2-7, with 9 bases identical to TRBD2. Unmatched junction bases numbered 9, after V lost 4 bases and J lost 5 bases. Germline V gene sequence: CDR1 SGHDN, CDR2 FVKESK. This CDR3 comprises 15 residues. The CDR3 DNA is TGTGCCAGCAGCCGGGTAGCGGGAGCCGGCCACGAGCAGTACTTC. Translated, it gives CASSRVAGAGHEQYF.

This clone is medium-sized within its sample. V is TRBV27 and J is TRBJ2-7; D not resolved. V was pared by 5 bases and J by 2 bases, with 7 bases between. The CDR3 length is 12 residues. Germline assignment: CDR1 MNHEY and CDR2 SMNVEV (reference sequence). CDR3: CASSGGAYEQYF. The CDR3 nucleotides are TGTGCCAGCAGTGGTGGGGCCTACGAGCAGTACTTC.

The chain combines TRBV9 with TRBJ1-1; 8 positions agree with TRBD1. This CDR3 has 15 residues. Trimming cost V 4 bases and J 5 bases; bases outside gene matches: 10. Germline CDR1 SGDLS, CDR2 YYNGEE. The CDR3 sequence: CASSPRTGSGTEAFF. CDR3 nucleotide sequence: TGTGCCAGCAGCCCCCGGACAGGGTCGGGGACTGAAGCTTTCTTT.

In its sample, this clone was seen many times. CDR3 residues: CASSPPFRLAGADTQYF. Here the CDR3 DNA reads TGTGCCAGCAGCCCGCCTTTTAGACTAGCTGGCGCAGATACGCAGTATTTT. The gene calls are TRBV7-9 and TRBJ2-3; 7 nucleotides match TRBD2. The CDR3 length is 17 residues. CDR1 SEHNR and CDR2 FQNEAQ come from the germline V gene (reference sequence). J was trimmed by 4 bases and V by 5 bases; bases with no gene match: 15.

The CDR3 is CASSPSSEQYF. The CDR3 DNA reads TGTGCCAGCAGCCCATCGTCCGAGCAGTACTTC. The chain links TRBV2 to TRBJ2-5; D is ambiguous. The J call may not be correct, given that the DNA end is closer to TRBJ2-7. Germline lookup yields CDR1 SNHLY and CDR2 FYNNEI. This CDR3 region has 11 residues.

The chain recombines TRBV7-6 with TRBJ2-2; the match to TRBD1 covers 9 bases. CDR1 SGHVS and CDR2 FNYEAQ come from the germline V gene. The J segment lost 6 bases and the V segment lost 10 bases, leaving 15 bases of the junction unmatched. This CDR3 spans 16 amino acids. The CDR3 DNA sequence: TGTGCCACCAAGCTAGAGGGACAGGGAGTCCCCGGGGAGCTGTTTTTT. Translation gives CATKLEGQGVPGELFF.